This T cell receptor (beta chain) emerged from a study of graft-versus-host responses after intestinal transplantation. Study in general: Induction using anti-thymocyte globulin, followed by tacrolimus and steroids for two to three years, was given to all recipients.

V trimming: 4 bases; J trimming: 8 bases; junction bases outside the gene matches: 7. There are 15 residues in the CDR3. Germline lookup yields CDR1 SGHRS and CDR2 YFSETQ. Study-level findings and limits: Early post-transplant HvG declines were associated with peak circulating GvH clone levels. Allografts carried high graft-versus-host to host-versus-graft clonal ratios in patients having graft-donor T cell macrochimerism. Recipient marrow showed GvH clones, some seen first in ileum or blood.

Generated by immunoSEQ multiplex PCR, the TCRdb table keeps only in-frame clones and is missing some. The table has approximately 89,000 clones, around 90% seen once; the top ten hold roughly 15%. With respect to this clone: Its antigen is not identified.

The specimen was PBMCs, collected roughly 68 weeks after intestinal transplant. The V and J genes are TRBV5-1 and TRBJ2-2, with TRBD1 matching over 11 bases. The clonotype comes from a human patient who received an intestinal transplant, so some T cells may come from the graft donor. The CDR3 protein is CASSPGTGGIGELFF. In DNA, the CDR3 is TGCGCCAGCAGCCCCGGGACAGGGGGGATTGGGGAGCTGTTTTTT.